These 24 T cell receptor beta chains were all obtained from the same sample, sequenced in a study of blood T cell repertoires in COVID-19. Sequenced by immunoSEQ multiplex PCR; TCRdb stores in-frame clones only, minus some. The sample consists of about 190,000 clones, 82% of them appearing once. Sequencing input: peripheral blood. The receptors stem from an older woman with COVID-19, enrolled during active disease.

J is TRBJ2-1 and V is TRBV4-3, with TRBD2 matching 13 bases. The CDR3 sequence is 15 residues long. V was clipped by 4 bases and J by 7 bases; unmatched bases: 4. Germline CDR1 reads LGHNA; CDR2 reads YSLEER. The CDR3 here is CASSLGLAGVNEQFF. CDR3 DNA sequence: TGCGCCAGCAGCCTCGGACTAGCGGGAGTAAATGAGCAGTTCTTC.

The chain employs TRBV7-3 and TRBJ2-1; D perhaps matches TRBD1 (6 bases). V was shortened by 0 bases and J by 10 bases, with 7 bases between the two germline ends. The CDR3 consists of 12 residues. Germline-derived CDR1 and CDR2 are SGHTA and FQGTGA. For the CDR3, the DNA is TGTGCCAGCAGCTTAACGAGGGGGGAGCAGTTCTTC. The encoded protein is CASSLTRGEQFF.

The V gene is TRBV28, the J gene TRBJ2-3; a possible D gene is TRBD1 (6 bases). CDR3 length: 15 amino acids. Per germline, CDR1 MDHEN and CDR2 SYDVKM. Trimming cost V 5 bases and J 5 bases, with 17 bases left between them. CDR3 sequence: CASSTLGGWGDTQYF. The CDR3 DNA is TGTGCCAGCAGTACTTTAGGGGGATGGGGAGATACGCAGTATTTT. Variable domain in full (rest from reference TRBV28 and TRBJ2-3): DVKVTQSSRYLVKRTGEKVFLECVQDMDHENMFWYRQDPGLGLRLIYFSYDVKMKEKGDIPEGYSVSREKKERFSLILESASTNQTSMYLCASSTLGGWGDTQYFGPGTRLTVL.

The chain carries TRBV7-2 and TRBJ2-7; D is uncertain. There are 13 residues in the CDR3. Germline V CDR1 and CDR2: SGHTA, FQGNSA. Trimming cost V 0 bases and J 4 bases, with 7 bases left between them. CDR3 region: CASSLASRYEQYF. The CDR3, as DNA: TGTGCCAGCAGCTTAGCGTCCCGGTACGAGCAGTACTTC.

This chain links TRBV11-3 with TRBJ2-1; 11 positions match TRBD2. Looked up from germline, CDR1 is SGHNT and CDR2 is YENEEA. The V and J ends lost 5 bases and 3 bases, in that order; junction bases with no gene match: 3. This CDR3 spans 15 amino acids. The CDR3 sequence: CASSPGTSGYNEQFF. For the CDR3, the DNA is TGTGCCAGCAGCCCCGGGACTAGCGGCTACAATGAGCAGTTCTTC. Using reference TRBV11-3 and TRBJ2-1 for the parts outside the CDR3, the full variable domain is EAGVVQSPRYKIIEKKQPVAFWCNPISGHNTLYWYLQNLGQGPELLIRYENEEAVDDSQLPKDRFSAERLKGVDSTLKIQPAELGDSAVYLCASSPGTSGYNEQFFGPGTRLTVL.

The rearrangement uses TRBV4-1 and TRBJ1-1; D is ambiguous. Trimming removed 0 bases at V and 1 base at J, with 12 bases between. CDR3 size: 16 residues. The germline V gene has CDR1 MGHRA and CDR2 YSYEKL. The CDR3, as DNA: TGCGCCAGCAGCCAAGATTTGGCAGGCAAGAACACTGAAGCTTTCTTT. Translating it yields CASSQDLAGKNTEAFF.

The chain carries TRBV28 and TRBJ2-2; D might be TRBD2 (6 bases). V dropped 5 bases and J dropped 4 bases, with 17 bases sitting between them. Germline lookup yields CDR1 MDHEN and CDR2 SYDVKM. The CDR3 sequence is 16 residues long. CDR3 in amino acids: CASSASGSPATGELFF. As DNA, the CDR3 is TGTGCCAGCAGTGCCAGCGGGTCCCCAGCCACCGGGGAGCTGTTTTTT. Variable domain in full (rest from reference TRBV28 and TRBJ2-2): DVKVTQSSRYLVKRTGEKVFLECVQDMDHENMFWYRQDPGLGLRLIYFSYDVKMKEKGDIPEGYSVSREKKERFSLILESASTNQTSMYLCASSASGSPATGELFFGEGSRLTVL.

The rearrangement joins TRBV16 to TRBJ1-3, with TRBD1 matching 7 bases. In germline, CDR1 is KGHSY, CDR2 FQNENV. This CDR3 spans 15 amino acids. After removal of 2 bases from V and 4 bases from J, the junction contained 5 bases not matched to a gene. The CDR3 here is CASSQTGDSGNTIYF. CDR3 DNA: TGTGCCAGCAGCCAAACAGGGGATTCAGGAAACACCATATATTTT.

The chain carries TRBV28 and TRBJ1-4; perhaps TRBD1 as D (6 bases). The CDR3 extends over 16 amino acids. Trimming took 5 bases from V and 2 from J, leaving 15 bases between them. CDR1 is MDHEN and CDR2 is SYDVKM in the germline V gene. CDR3 DNA sequence: TGTGCCAGCAGTCCGATACAGGGTGGTACTAATGAAAAACTGTTTTTT. Translation gives CASSPIQGGTNEKLFF.

The chain joins TRBV2 to TRBJ2-7; TRBD1 might be the D (6 bases). The CDR3 runs 16 residues. Germline assignment: CDR1 SNHLY and CDR2 FYNNEI. V gave up 5 bases and J gave up 3 bases, with 20 bases separating them. In DNA, the CDR3 is TGTGCCAGCAGTATAAACAGGGAGAACTCCCTCTACGAGCAGTACTTC. Encoded protein: CASSINRENSLYEQYF.

The rearrangement uses TRBV25-1 and TRBJ1-4; D is ambiguous. The CDR3 sequence is 13 residues long. Trimming took off 2 bases at V and 10 bases at J, with 11 bases between the two ends. Germline assignment: CDR1 MGHDK and CDR2 SYGVNS. CDR3 bases: TGTGCCAGCAGTGAAAACGGGTTAGGAAAACTGTTTTTT. This translates into CASSENGLGKLFF.

This rearrangement joins TRBV5-1 to TRBJ2-3; the D gene is possibly TRBD2 (8 bases). This CDR3 comprises 17 residues. Germline assignment: CDR1 SGHRS and CDR2 YFSETQ. The germline V and J ends were trimmed by 2 bases and 2 bases, with 18 bases remaining between them. The CDR3 coding sequence is TGCGCCAGCAGCTTACCCCGGGGGGGGACAGTCACAGATACGCAGTATTTT. Its translation: CASSLPRGGTVTDTQYF.

The V call is TRBV7-2, the J call TRBJ1-4, with TRBD1 matching over 8 bases. CDR3 size: 14 residues. V lost 4 bases, J lost 7 bases, and 5 bases stayed unmatched. The germline V gene has CDR1 SGHTA and CDR2 FQGNSA. The CDR3 here is CASSSGQGSEKLFF. Written as DNA, the CDR3 is TGTGCCAGCAGCTCCGGACAGGGTTCTGAAAAACTGTTTTTT.

The chain carries TRBV7-2 and TRBJ2-7; D gene unclear. CDR3 length: 12 residues. Between the trimmed V and J ends, which lost 4 bases and 7 bases, there was a span of 11 bases. Germline V CDR1 and CDR2: SGHTA, FQGNSA. The CDR3 spells CASSYEIGEQYF. The CDR3 nucleotides are TGTGCCAGCAGCTACGAGATTGGTGAGCAGTACTTC.

The V and J genes are TRBV5-5 and TRBJ2-7, with TRBD2 matching over 7 bases. Germline V gives CDR1 SGHKS, CDR2 YYEKEE (reference sequence). The CDR3 is 16 residues long. With V trimmed by 4 bases and J by 5 bases, 15 bases remained unmatched. CDR3 nucleotides: TGTGCCAGCAGCCGATTCGGAGGGAGGGATTTGGACGAGCAGTACTTC. Translation gives CASSRFGGRDLDEQYF.

The rearrangement uses TRBV5-4 and TRBJ2-7; possibly TRBD1 for D (5 bases). CDR3 length: 13 residues. CDR1 is SGHNT, CDR2 YYREEE, per germline (reference sequence). V gave up 2 bases and J gave up 3 bases, with 9 bases separating them. CDR3 DNA: TGTGCCAGCAGCTTAAGGGGCCACTACGAGCAGTACTTC. Translated, it gives CASSLRGHYEQYF.

This clone was counted between two and nine times. V and J are TRBV15 and TRBJ1-2; D ambiguous. Germline lookup yields CDR1 LNHNV and CDR2 YYDKDF (reference sequence). The V end was cut by 0 bases, the J end by 4 bases, with 12 bases between. The length of the CDR3 is 15 residues. In DNA form, the CDR3 reads TGTGCCACCAGCAGAGATGGGCGGGGTTTCTATGGCTACACCTTC. This encodes CATSRDGRGFYGYTF.

This clone appeared a single time. The V and J genes are TRBV28 and TRBJ2-2; 12 nucleotides line up with TRBD2. Germline V gene sequence: CDR1 MDHEN, CDR2 SYDVKM. The CDR3 sequence is 20 residues long. V gave up 3 bases and J gave up 3 bases; unmatched junction bases: 14. In nucleotides, the CDR3 is TGTGCCAGCAGTTTCCCCCTGCTAGCGGGAGGGCCCCGGGACACCGGGGAGCTGTTTTTT. This codes for CASSFPLLAGGPRDTGELFF.

The chain couples TRBV6-4 to TRBJ2-1, with 11 bases lining up with TRBD2. Looked up from germline, CDR1 is MRHNA and CDR2 is SNTAGT. V dropped 4 bases and J dropped 6; count of bases not matched to a gene: 5. The CDR3 spans 15 residues. CDR3 nucleotides: TGTGCCAGCAGTGTTAGCGGGGGGGCCGTCAATGAGCAGTTCTTC. This codes for CASSVSGGAVNEQFF.

The chain recombines TRBV6-5 with TRBJ1-6, with D tentatively TRBD1 (6 bases). This CDR3 has 15 amino acids. Between the trimmed V and J ends, which lost 7 bases and 4 bases, there was a span of 14 bases. The germline CDR1 and CDR2 sequences are MNHEY and SVGAGI. CDR3 region: CASNRGASYNSPLHF. The DNA of the CDR3 is TGTGCCAGCAACCGGGGGGCCTCTTATAATTCACCCCTCCACTTT.

The chain's CDR3 is CASSISPTAAEAFF. CDR3 bases: TGTGCCAGCTCAATCAGTCCGACTGCTGCTGAAGCTTTCTTT. The chain combines TRBV18 with TRBJ1-1, with D unclear. Between the trimmed V and J ends, which lost 5 bases and 6 bases, there was a span of 16 bases. There are 14 residues in the CDR3. Germline V lookup: CDR1 KGHSH, CDR2 LQKENI.

This sequence joins TRBV18 and TRBJ1-2; 8 bases map to TRBD1. With V trimmed by 5 bases and J by 7 bases, 12 bases remained unmatched. The CDR3 runs to 15 residues. The germline V gene has CDR1 KGHSH and CDR2 LQKENI. The CDR3 here is CASSVPGQEYFGYTF. In nucleotides, the CDR3 is TGTGCCAGCTCAGTTCCGGGACAGGAATACTTTGGCTACACCTTC.

This chain uses TRBV7-6 with TRBJ2-3; 10 bases align to TRBD2. In germline, CDR1 is SGHVS, CDR2 FNYEAQ. This CDR3 comprises 17 residues. V shed 1 base, J shed 3 bases, and the junction held 7 bases outside the gene matches. The chain's CDR3 is CASSLGASGRSTDTQYF. The DNA for the CDR3 is TGTGCCAGCAGCTTAGGCGCTAGCGGGAGATCGACAGATACGCAGTATTTT.

The genes are TRBV19 and TRBJ1-1; 7 nucleotides line up with TRBD1. In germline, CDR1 is LNHDA, CDR2 SQIVND (reference sequence). The CDR3 covers 15 residues. The V and J ends lost 8 bases and 1 base, in that order; junction bases with no gene match: 10. This chain's CDR3 is CASLRSGTANTEAFF. CDR3 DNA sequence: TGTGCCAGTCTCCGATCCGGGACAGCGAACACTGAAGCTTTCTTT.